This TCR beta chain was sequenced for a study of T cells in Graves' hyperthyroidism and ophthalmopathy. Study-wide results and caveats: Most thyroid clonotypes expanded above 0.001 appeared in blood too. Ophthalmopathy was identified by the model a median 6.5 months ahead of onset.

On the basis of clinical symptoms, serum thyroxine and TRAb, thyroid ultrasound and orbital computed tomography, diagnoses were made. The length of the CDR3 is 15 residues. V lost 6 bases to trimming and J lost 1 base, with 13 bases between them. Germline V gives CDR1 LNHDA, CDR2 SQIVND (reference sequence). A note on this clonotype: Its antigen is unidentified.

Researchers took RNA transcripts and amplified the TCR beta CDR3 regions from them. The HTBI primer set was used in a first-round RT-PCR of the TCR CDR3. From the multiplex PCR reads, TCRdb called clonotypes with MiXCR, one entry per CDR3 protein. The repertoire holds just under 750,000 distinct CDR3 sequences, 35% seen once, with around 32% in the top ten. The sequencing sample was made of blood. The receptor was derived from a woman in her thirties or forties with Graves' hyperthyroidism. The chain uses TRBV19 and TRBJ1-5; the D is unclear. The CDR3 DNA sequence: TGTGCCAGTAGGGGTCCTGCCGGCAGCAATCAGCCCCAGCATTTT. Its protein product is CASRGPAGSNQPQHF.